Shown below are 27 T cell receptor beta chains from a single sample sequenced in a study of blood T cell repertoires in COVID-19. Profiling relied on immunoSEQ multiplex PCR, and the TCRdb table lists in-frame clones only, not all of them. The profile shows 450,000 or so clones, 80% to 95% of them singletons. Sample: PBMCs or T cells enriched from blood (not recorded which). All receptors come from a man in his late teens or twenties who had recovered from COVID-19.

This chain connects TRBV5-1 to TRBJ1-6; 9 bases align to TRBD1. The CDR3 spans 18 residues. In germline, CDR1 is SGHRS, CDR2 YFSETQ. J gave up 0 bases and V 2 bases, and 6 bases lay outside the gene matches. CDR3 residues: CASSFTGTGSSYNSPLHF. For the CDR3, the DNA is TGCGCCAGCAGCTTCACCGGGACAGGGAGCTCCTATAATTCACCCCTCCACTTT.

The chain couples TRBV27 to TRBJ1-1; weak D call: TRBD1 (6 bases). Germline V gene sequence: CDR1 MNHEY, CDR2 SMNVEV (reference sequence). Trimming removed 2 bases from V and 4 bases from J, with 11 bases in between. The CDR3 runs to 14 residues. In DNA, the CDR3 is TGTGCCAGCAGTTTAAGGATGGGGGCCACTGAAGCTTTCTTT. It yields the protein CASSLRMGATEAFF.

As to this clone: This same CDR3 is encoded by further DNA sequences in the sample. The V call is TRBV27, the J call TRBJ1-2; no clear D. Per germline, CDR1 MNHEY and CDR2 SMNVEV (reference sequence). V was pared by 0 bases and J by 5 bases, with 7 bases between. The CDR3 has 13 residues. CDR3 protein: CASSLSGAYGYTF. CDR3 bases: TGTGCCAGCAGTTTATCGGGAGCGTATGGCTACACCTTC.

The chain uses TRBV23-1 and TRBJ2-7; 10 nucleotides match TRBD1. TRBV23-1 is known as an ORF, though its function is uncertain. The CDR3 totals 17 residues. V lost 4 bases and J lost 6; bases outside the gene matches: 15. The CDR3 here is CASSRQRPGTGVGEQYF. CDR3 nucleotides: TGCGCCAGCAGTCGCCAGCGCCCCGGGACAGGGGTTGGCGAGCAGTACTTC.

CDR3 amino acids: CASSQARPSGGAYEQYF. The CDR3, as DNA: TGTGCCAGCAGCCAAGCACGGCCTAGCGGGGGAGCCTACGAGCAGTACTTC. V and J are TRBV14 and TRBJ2-7; TRBD2 matches 10 bases. V shed 1 base, J shed 2 bases, and the junction held 8 bases outside the gene matches. This CDR3 has 17 amino acids. Per germline, CDR1 SGHDN and CDR2 FVKESK.

The rearrangement uses TRBV28 and TRBJ1-5, with a tentative D call TRBD1 (5 bases). CDR3 length: 12 amino acids. Trimming left V 6 bases short and J 9 bases short, with 12 bases between. Germline CDR1 reads MDHEN; CDR2 reads SYDVKM. The CDR3 spells CASRWSQGPQHF. The CDR3, as DNA: TGTGCCAGCAGGTGGTCTCAGGGGCCCCAGCATTTT.

This sequence joins TRBV6-5 and TRBJ1-2; 8 bases are shared with TRBD1. V shed 2 bases, J shed 4 bases, and the junction held 9 bases outside the gene matches. This CDR3 is 16 amino acids long. Germline V gene data show CDR1 as MNHEY and CDR2 as SVGAGI. The CDR3 bases are TGTGCCAGCAGTTACGTCCGATCAGGGGGCCCCTATGGCTACACCTTC. It translates to CASSYVRSGGPYGYTF.

V and J are TRBV28 and TRBJ2-7, with 8 nucleotides matching TRBD1. CDR1 and CDR2 from the germline V gene are MDHEN and SYDVKM. V lost 4 bases to trimming and J lost 5 bases; unmatched junction nucleotides: 4. CDR3 length: 13 residues. CDR3 sequence: CASSSPGQDEQYF. The CDR3 DNA reads as TGTGCCAGCAGTTCACCGGGACAGGACGAGCAGTACTTC.

This clone showed up many times. The V and J genes are TRBV6-5 and TRBJ2-7, with unresolved D. The length of the CDR3 is 13 residues. The V end lost 6 bases, the J end lost 0 bases, and 9 bases lay between the germline ends. The germline V gene has CDR1 MNHEY and CDR2 SVGAGI. The CDR3: CASRKESSYEQYF. Written as DNA, the CDR3 is TGTGCCAGCAGAAAGGAGAGCTCCTACGAGCAGTACTTC.

This chain joins TRBV10-1 and TRBJ1-1; D is undetermined. The V gene's germline CDR1 is WNHNN and CDR2 SYGVQD (reference sequence). The CDR3 contains 17 residues. V lost 0 bases and J lost 1, with 15 bases in between. CDR3 region: CASSESSLTAQNTEAFF. In nucleotides, the CDR3 is TGCGCCAGCAGTGAGTCGAGCTTAACAGCACAGAACACTGAAGCTTTCTTT.

Comments on this clone: This CDR3 is also generated by other DNA sequences in the sample. The chain is built from TRBV6-5 and TRBJ1-1; TRBD1 is a possible D gene (5 bases). Looked up from germline, CDR1 is MNHEY and CDR2 is SVGAGI. This CDR3 is 14 amino acids long. Trimming stripped 6 bases from V and 3 bases from J, with 14 bases between. The CDR3 nucleotides are TGTGCCAGCAGCCCCGGGGGTGGGTACACTGAAGCTTTCTTT. Translating it yields CASSPGGGYTEAFF.

The genes are TRBV7-2 and TRBJ1-1, with D possibly matching TRBD1 (5 bases). Germline CDR1 and CDR2: SGHTA and FQGNSA. V was clipped by 0 bases and J by 1 base, with 9 bases between them. This CDR3 region has 15 residues. CDR3 region: CASSLAGGGNTEAFF. Here the CDR3 DNA reads TGTGCCAGCAGCTTAGCCGGGGGGGGGAACACTGAAGCTTTCTTT.

The genes are TRBV6-5 and TRBJ1-6; weak D call: TRBD1 (5 bases). V was pared by 7 bases and J by 8 bases, with 15 bases between. Germline CDR1 MNHEY, CDR2 SVGAGI. There are 14 residues in the CDR3. As DNA, the CDR3 is TGTGCCAGCACCATAGGGGTAATCGATTCACCCCTCCACTTT. The encoded protein is CASTIGVIDSPLHF.

The chain is built from TRBV10-3 and TRBJ1-5, with TRBD1 identical over 10 bases. The CDR3 runs to 16 residues. With 6 bases clipped from V and 4 bases from J, the junction kept 9 bases outside the gene matches. Germline CDR1 reads ENHRY; CDR2 reads SYGVKD. The CDR3: CAIRSGTGAFNQPQHF. The CDR3 nucleotides are TGTGCCATCAGGTCCGGGACAGGGGCTTTTAATCAGCCCCAGCATTTT.

The V gene is TRBV27, the J gene TRBJ1-6, with no clear D. The CDR3 spans 15 residues. Germline assignment: CDR1 MNHEY and CDR2 SMNVEV (reference sequence). V was cut by 2 bases and J by 10 bases, with 15 bases left in between. For the CDR3, the DNA is TGTGCCAGCAGTTTAGGTTCAGGTTTTGGGTCACCCCTCCACTTT. It codes for CASSLGSGFGSPLHF.

The rearrangement joins TRBV2 to TRBJ1-6; perhaps TRBD1 as D (5 bases). Germline CDR1 SNHLY, CDR2 FYNNEI. V was pared by 4 bases and J by 0 bases, with 10 bases between. The CDR3 length is 16 residues. The CDR3 loop reads CASSGGSSSYNSPLHF. CDR3 coding DNA: TGTGCCAGCAGTGGGGGCTCGAGCTCCTATAATTCACCCCTCCACTTT.

CDR3 coding DNA: TGTGCCATCAGCGCCGGGACTAGCCCCTACAATGAGCAGTTCTTC. This codes for CAISAGTSPYNEQFF. This rearrangement joins TRBV10-3 to TRBJ2-1; 9 bases align to TRBD2. The CDR3 has 15 residues. With 6 bases clipped from V and 2 bases from J, the junction kept 5 bases outside the gene matches. Germline values: CDR1 ENHRY, CDR2 SYGVKD.

The gene calls are TRBV28 and TRBJ1-2, with 10 positions matching TRBD1. Trimming cost V 6 bases and J 8 bases; bases outside gene matches: 12. The CDR3 spans 15 residues. The germline V gene encodes CDR1 MDHEN and CDR2 SYDVKM. CDR3 in DNA: TGTGCCAGCAGCCAGACAGGGGGCCCACTTGGAGGCTACACCTTC. Its protein product is CASSQTGGPLGGYTF.

J is TRBJ1-1 and V is TRBV5-4; perhaps TRBD1 as D (6 bases). The CDR3 has 17 residues. Trimming took off 7 bases at V and 2 bases at J, with 24 bases between the two ends. Per germline, CDR1 SGHNT and CDR2 YYREEE (reference sequence). The CDR3 nucleotides are TGTGCCAGCTACACGCCGGGGGGCCAAACTTCAAACACTGAAGCTTTCTTT. This encodes CASYTPGGQTSNTEAFF.

The gene calls are TRBV5-4 and TRBJ2-1; 9 bases fit TRBD2. With 2 bases clipped from V and 0 bases from J, the junction kept 3 bases outside the gene matches. Germline V gives CDR1 SGHNT, CDR2 YYREEE (reference sequence). CDR3 length equals 16 residues. The CDR3 loop reads CASSLAGGVSYNEQFF. CDR3 nucleotide sequence: TGTGCCAGCAGCTTAGCGGGGGGAGTCTCCTACAATGAGCAGTTCTTC.

This chain joins TRBV11-2 and TRBJ1-2; weak D call: TRBD1 (6 bases). This CDR3 has 14 residues. Trimming removed 2 bases from V and 3 bases from J, with 10 bases in between. Per germline, CDR1 SGHAT and CDR2 FQNNGV. CDR3 DNA: TGTGCCAGCAGCTTATTTGGGGGCTACTATGGCTACACCTTC. Amino acid sequence: CASSLFGGYYGYTF.

The V call is TRBV9, the J call TRBJ1-6; the match to TRBD1 covers 8 bases. This CDR3 comprises 13 residues. Germline lookup yields CDR1 SGDLS and CDR2 YYNGEE. V gave up 4 bases and J gave up 8 bases; unmatched junction bases: 2. In nucleotides, the CDR3 is TGTGCCAGCAGCTTACAGGGGGATTCACCCCTCCACTTT. This codes for CASSLQGDSPLHF.

This chain uses TRBV5-8 with TRBJ1-1; D uncertain. V shed 4 bases and J shed 1 base, with 11 bases lying between them. The CDR3 covers 14 residues. The V gene's germline CDR1 is SGHTS and CDR2 YDEGEE. CDR3 amino acids: CASSMDGWNTEAFF. CDR3 bases: TGTGCCAGCAGCATGGACGGTTGGAACACTGAAGCTTTCTTT.

This sequence joins TRBV4-1 and TRBJ1-3; no clear D gene. This CDR3 has 17 amino acids. With 1 base removed from V and 0 bases from J, the gap between germline ends came to 13 bases. The germline V gene has CDR1 MGHRA and CDR2 YSYEKL. The CDR3 sequence: CASSQANTGGSGNTIYF. The DNA for the CDR3 is TGCGCCAGCAGCCAAGCAAATACGGGAGGCTCTGGAAACACCATATATTTT.

The chain carries TRBV27 and TRBJ1-2; TRBD1 is a possible D gene (6 bases). The CDR3 spans 15 residues. The germline gives CDR1 MNHEY, CDR2 SMNVEV (reference sequence). V shed 3 bases and J shed 3 bases, with 14 bases lying between them. CDR3 bases: TGTGCCAGCAGTTTCACCCGGACAGCCGACTATGGCTACACCTTC. Its protein product is CASSFTRTADYGYTF.

This clone was seen at least ten times. The chain employs TRBV7-2 and TRBJ1-5; 7 nucleotides align to TRBD1. CDR1 is SGHTA, CDR2 FQGNSA, per germline. This CDR3 spans 13 amino acids. V shed 5 bases and J 5 bases; nucleotides not matched to a gene: 3. The CDR3 here is CASSQTGHQPQHF. The CDR3 coding sequence is TGTGCCAGCAGCCAGACAGGGCATCAGCCCCAGCATTTT. Filled out from reference TRBV7-2 and TRBJ1-5, the complete variable domain reads GAGVSQSPSNKVTEKGKDVELRCDPISGHTALYWYRQSLGQGLEFLIYFQGNSAPDKSGLPSDRFSAERTGGSVSTLTIQRTQQEDSAVYLCASSQTGHQPQHFGDGTRLSIL.

Points on this clone: Other nucleotide sequences from this sample produce the same CDR3. The chain joins TRBV28 to TRBJ1-2, with D possibly being TRBD1 (6 bases). V was cut by 6 bases and J by 2 bases, with 7 bases left in between. CDR1 MDHEN and CDR2 SYDVKM come from the germline V gene. The CDR3 has 12 residues. The CDR3 loop is CASRQGNYGYTF. The CDR3 nucleotides read TGTGCCAGCAGGCAGGGGAACTATGGCTACACCTTC.